The next 16 T cell receptor beta chains were all read from a single sample in a study of T cells after yellow fever vaccination. Using its own MiXCR run on the 5' RACE reads, TCRdb lists one record per CDR3 protein. The sample has approximately 580,000 distinct CDR3 sequences, about a sixth seen once. The sample was PBMCs, taken about 5 days after the first yellow fever vaccination. Receptor source: a man between 18 and 29 years old who received the YFV17D yellow fever vaccine.

V gene TRBV7-9 combines with J gene TRBJ2-3, with a weak D call TRBD1 (5 bases). Germline V lookup: CDR1 SEHNR, CDR2 FQNEAQ (reference sequence). There are 15 residues in the CDR3. V was shortened by 5 bases and J by 2 bases, with 14 bases between the two germline ends. The CDR3 sequence: CASSLLRTTTDTQYF. The CDR3 coding sequence is TGTGCCAGCAGCCTTCTTCGGACAACCACAGATACGCAGTATTTT.

This clonotype was detected a few times. Here the CDR3 reads CASSEPGLKNEQFF. The CDR3 DNA reads as TGTGCCAGCAGCGAGCCGGGACTTAAAAATGAGCAGTTCTTC. The V and J genes are TRBV7-9 and TRBJ2-1, with D possibly being TRBD2 (6 bases). CDR3 length: 14 amino acids. Per the germline V gene, CDR1 is SEHNR and CDR2 is FQNEAQ (reference sequence). V was shortened by 5 bases and J by 7 bases, with 15 bases between the two germline ends.

The DNA for the CDR3 is TGCGCCAGCAGCCCCGGACAGGGCCCAACTAATGAAAAACTGTTTTTT. Translated, it gives CASSPGQGPTNEKLFF. The gene calls are TRBV5-1 and TRBJ1-4; 8 nucleotides align to TRBD1. V was clipped by 4 bases and J by 0 bases; unmatched bases: 5. Germline-derived CDR1 and CDR2 are SGHRS and YFSETQ. The CDR3 has 16 residues.

The V and J genes are TRBV12-3 or TRBV12-4 and TRBJ2-5; 9 bases match TRBD2. This CDR3 comprises 15 residues. V trimming: 8 bases; J trimming: 1 base; junction bases outside the gene matches: 8. The CDR3 bases are TGTGCCAGCCAGCTTGGCGGGGGGGCCCAAGAGACCCAGTACTTC. Its translation is CASQLGGGAQETQYF.

The chain employs TRBV11-3 and TRBJ2-5; 9 bases map to TRBD1. Germline V gene sequence: CDR1 SGHNT, CDR2 YENEEA. Trimming cost V 5 bases and J 4 bases; bases outside gene matches: 11. The CDR3 runs 16 residues. The CDR3, as DNA: TGTGCCAGCAGCCTATCCGGGACAGGGCTTCGAGAGACCCAGTACTTC. As protein: CASSLSGTGLRETQYF.

This clonotype was detected only a few times. This chain connects TRBV7-8 to TRBJ1-1; D perhaps matches TRBD1 (5 bases). In germline, CDR1 is SGHVS, CDR2 FQNEAQ. The length of the CDR3 is 14 residues. V lost 3 bases and J lost 4, with 12 bases in between. In nucleotides, the CDR3 is TGTGCCAGCAGCTTGTACTGGGGGGGCACTGAAGCTTTCTTT. Its translation is CASSLYWGGTEAFF.

This clonotype was seen ten or more times. The CDR3 bases are TGCAGTGCTAGAGATATACAGGAGATCTATGGCTACACCTTC. The encoded protein is CSARDIQEIYGYTF. The chain employs TRBV20-1 and TRBJ1-2, with D possibly being TRBD1 (5 bases). Germline-derived CDR1 and CDR2 are DFQATT and SNEGSKA (reference sequence). Trimming cost V 0 bases and J 4 bases, with 12 bases left between them. The CDR3 is 14 amino acids.

This chain connects TRBV29-1 to TRBJ2-2, with 7 positions matching TRBD1. This CDR3 has 14 amino acids. The germline gives CDR1 SQVTM, CDR2 ANQGSEA. The ends lost 7 bases at V and 1 base at J; junction bases unmatched: 6. CDR3 sequence: CSAQAGGNTGELFF. Here the CDR3 DNA reads TGCAGCGCGCAAGCAGGGGGGAACACCGGGGAGCTGTTTTTT.

This clonotype was detected a few times. The chain has TRBV6-1 and TRBJ1-1; a possible D gene is TRBD1 (5 bases). Germline CDR1 and CDR2: MNHNS and SASEGT. V was pared by 6 bases and J by 8 bases, with 16 bases between. This CDR3 has 13 residues. This CDR3 reads CASREITTDEAFF. DNA of the CDR3: TGTGCCAGCAGGGAAATTACGACAGACGAAGCTTTCTTT.

This clonotype occurred a few times. This rearrangement joins TRBV5-4 to TRBJ1-1; D possibly corresponds to TRBD1 (5 bases). V was clipped by 3 bases and J by 13 bases, with 22 bases between them. Germline V gives CDR1 SGHNT, CDR2 YYREEE (reference sequence). The CDR3 length is 14 residues. The CDR3 loop reads CASSYITGARGVFF. In DNA form, the CDR3 reads TGTGCCAGCAGCTACATCACCGGGGCTCGGGGGGTTTTCTTT. The full variable domain, with the rest looked up from reference TRBV5-4 and TRBJ1-1, is ETGVTQSPTHLIKTRGQQVTLRCSSQSGHNTVSWYQQALGQGPQFIFQYYREEENGRGNFPPRFSGLQFPNYSSELNVNALELDDSALYLCASSYITGARGVFFGQGTRLTVV.

This clonotype was counted at least ten times. CDR3 DNA sequence: TGTGCCAGCAGCTTAGATAGGACTTTTTACAATGAGCAGTTCTTC. This gives the protein CASSLDRTFYNEQFF. V gene TRBV7-2 combines with J gene TRBJ2-1, with D tentatively TRBD2 (5 bases). The V end was cut by 1 base, the J end by 4 bases, with 11 bases between. The CDR3 contains 15 residues. Germline V gene sequence: CDR1 SGHTA, CDR2 FQGNSA.

This clonotype was seen a few times. The gene calls are TRBV12-3 or TRBV12-4 and TRBJ2-1; 9 positions agree with TRBD2. Trimming at V came to 6 bases and at J to 6 bases, leaving 9 bases not matched to a gene. The CDR3 sequence is 15 residues long. The CDR3 DNA reads as TGTGCCAGCAGGTCCATGGCGGGGGGGCCCAATGAGCAGTTCTTC. As protein: CASRSMAGGPNEQFF.

Many counts were recorded for this clonotype. This chain uses TRBV18 with TRBJ2-7; D is uncertain. This CDR3 is 13 amino acids long. Trimming removed 0 bases at V and 4 bases at J, with 7 bases between. CDR1 is KGHSH and CDR2 is LQKENI in the germline V gene. Written as DNA, the CDR3 is TGTGCCAGCTCACCACCATCTGATTACGAGCAGTACGTC. This sequence encodes CASSPPSDYEQYV.

This clonotype was detected many times. The chain is built from TRBV6-6 and TRBJ2-2, with D unresolved. The CDR3 has 13 amino acids. The germline V and J ends were trimmed by 5 bases and 2 bases, with 6 bases remaining between them. CDR1 is MNHNY, CDR2 SVGAGI, per germline (reference sequence). CDR3 sequence: CASSPKNTGELFF. The CDR3 region has the DNA TGTGCCAGCAGTCCTAAAAACACCGGGGAGCTGTTTTTT.

This clonotype has just a few counts. The chain is built from TRBV11-2 and TRBJ2-1; D perhaps matches TRBD1 (5 bases). Per germline, CDR1 SGHAT and CDR2 FQNNGV. The V and J ends lost 5 bases and 5 bases respectively, with 16 bases between them. CDR3 length: 15 residues. The DNA of the CDR3 is TGTGCCAGCAGCCCTACAGGACCGAATGACAATGAGCAGTTCTTC. Amino acid sequence: CASSPTGPNDNEQFF.

In this sample, this clonotype turned up a few times. This rearrangement joins TRBV7-9 to TRBJ2-6, with TRBD2 as a possible D gene (5 bases). Germline V gene lookup returns CDR1 SEHNR and CDR2 FQNEAQ (reference sequence). This CDR3 is built from 16 residues. Between the trimmed V and J ends, which lost 6 bases and 0 bases, there was a span of 12 bases. Written as DNA, the CDR3 is TGTGCCAGCAGTGCCCGGGGAAGCTCTGGGGCCAACGTCCTGACTTTC. Protein: CASSARGSSGANVLTF.